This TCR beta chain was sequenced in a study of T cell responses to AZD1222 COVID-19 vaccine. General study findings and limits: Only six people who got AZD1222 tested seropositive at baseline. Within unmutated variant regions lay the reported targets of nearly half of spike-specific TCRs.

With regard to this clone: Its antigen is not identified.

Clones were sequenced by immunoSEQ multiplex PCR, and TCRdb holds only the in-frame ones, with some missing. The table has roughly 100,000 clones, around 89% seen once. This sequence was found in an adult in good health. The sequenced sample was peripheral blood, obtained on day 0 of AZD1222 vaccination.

This CDR3 reads CASSQNPQGARETQYF. The CDR3 DNA is TGCGCCAGCAGCCAAAACCCCCAGGGGGCTCGAGAGACCCAGTACTTC. The chain carries TRBV4-1 and TRBJ2-5, with TRBD1 matching 8 bases. The CDR3 length is 16 residues. Germline lookup yields CDR1 MGHRA and CDR2 YSYEKL. The J segment lost 4 bases and the V segment lost 2 bases, leaving 9 bases of the junction unmatched.